The following is a T cell receptor beta chain sequence with its context. This clone showed up just a few times. The antigen it recognizes is unknown. Within one base of it there is no much larger clone, and no base qualities were kept. Libraries were constructed by the immunoSEQ multiplex PCR assay. For the multiplex PCR, a mixture combining 60 forward primers for TCR Vbeta segments and 13 reverse primers for TCR Jbeta segments was used. The CDR3 region of rearranged TCR beta genes was amplified from genomic DNA with a multiplex PCR assay. On the Illumina HiSeq System, the amplified TCR beta libraries were sequenced as 87-base-pair reads. On the authors' methods: Across the roughly 700 repertoires, a later analysis counted roughly 84 million unique TCR beta chains, roughly 11 million of which were shared by at least two donors. To remove PCR and sequencing errors, raw reads were error-corrected and collapsed into unique sequences using a nearest-neighbor algorithm that merged closely related sequences. CDR3 sequences were aligned to IMGT reference sequences to assign V, D and J gene segments. For a sequence to be retained, a match of at least six nucleotides to both a V gene segment and a J gene segment was required. A rearrangement counted as productive if the CDR3 had no stop codons and remained in frame with V and J, and every other rearrangement counted as non-productive. Following IMGT convention, CDR3 was defined as the stretch from the second conserved V-encoded cysteine to the conserved J-encoded phenylalanine. In an earlier analysis of approximately 590 of the donors, sequences lacking an unambiguous match to a single V gene segment were excluded. In an earlier analysis of several hundred of the donors, V segments were called functional above 56.7% productive rearrangements and were called segregating when the between-donor standard deviation exceeded 5%. A statistical classification framework was built to diagnose cytomegalovirus status from the catalog of TCR beta chain sequences. In a later analysis, V and J genes were assigned by comparing TCR nucleotide sequences against IMGT/GENE-DB human TR gene sequences. A later analysis assigned CDR3 sequences and most-parsimonious VDJ recombination scenarios with the TCRdist pipeline. In a later analysis, each TCR beta chain was defined by its CDR3 amino acid sequence together with its V-gene family, and reads lacking a unique V-gene family were excluded. A later analysis removed 592 highly shared, low-generation-probability nucleotide sequences to deal with suspected cross-contamination and a sequencing artifact. In a later analysis, a clonal expansion index for each public chain was calculated from normalized within-repertoire ranks of inferred template counts. A later analysis computed generation probabilities with a VDJ recombination model fitted to out-of-frame rearrangements, and checked the results against IGoR. In a later analysis, hypergeometric tests were used to score TCR-TCR, TCR-HLA and TCR-CMV co-occurrence, with a repertoire-size bias correction applied to TCR pairs. False discovery rates were estimated in a later analysis by permuting HLA or CMV assignments 20 times. In a later analysis, co-occurring TCRs were grouped using DBSCAN, with TCRdist sequence similarity added in when clustering inside HLA-allele-positive subsets. Repertoires with fewer than 30,000 or more than 120,000 public chains, plus five repertoires with anomalous nucleotide sharing, were excluded from co-occurrence clustering. TCRdb holds this immuneACCESS table with in-frame rearrangements only. Some clones are missing; in checked studies, unresolved V genes explain under half, and the rest has no known cause. The DNA was the basis for D and trimming; V, J and clone size are from that table. The sample table records around 140,000 clones; just over 65% of these occur just once. Jointly, the top ten make up around 6.3% of the sample.

From the cysteine through the phenylalanine, the CDR3 covers 16 amino acids. Just CDR3 DNA is preserved here, 48 bases in frame from base 1. V and J are trimmed by 0 bases and 7 bases, and the gene matches miss 9 bases of the junction. As encoded in the germline V gene, CDR1 is SGDLS while CDR2 is YYNGEE. The cohort comprised 550 to 700 healthy bone marrow donors. All cohort members were sampled while nominally healthy, although unrecorded immune exposures were likely present. The donor was CMV seronegative and was included in the group of a few hundred seronegative cohort members. Each donor provided a peripheral blood sample, and peripheral blood mononuclear cells were used for TCR beta sequencing. Genomic DNA was extracted from the blood cell samples with the Qiagen DNeasy Blood Extraction Kit. This record belongs to a study of cytomegalovirus exposure and HLA in healthy donors (TCRdb year 2017). For context, the study as a whole: An earlier analysis of some 600 of the donors reported 276 Gb of sequence data and around 100 million unique TCR beta sequences obtained from some 170 million T cells. Roughly 5 DR-DQ haplotypes were treated as single units for association and clustering because of strong linkage in the cohort. Typing coverage varied by locus: 629-630 donors for A, B, C, DRB1 and DQB1; about 520 for DQA1; about 570 for DPA1; some 470 for DPB1. To study patterns of TCR occurrence, a later analysis re-analyzed previously published TCR beta repertoires from several hundred donors and added high-resolution HLA genotyping. Donor age, sex, ethnicity and CMV serostatus were compiled together with the repertoire data. To predict cytomegalovirus infection status, the study brought together high-throughput TCR immunosequencing, statistical association of individual TCRs with disease status, and machine learning. Roughly 300 gigabases of sequencing data and around 80 million unique TCR sequences made up an early release that covered under 750 HLA-typed donors. Of the 350 to 400 genotyped donors, approximately 82% fell in the genetic ancestry cluster associated with self-reported Caucasian donors. Across under 500 genotyped donors of the cohort, an average of about 220,000 unique TCR beta nucleotide sequences per donor were sequenced, and 15% to 20% of those sequences were non-productive. In addition to the first cohort of approximately 650 subjects, a separate validation cohort of approximately 120 different subjects was used. Both class I and class II loci were covered by HLA typing, at four-digit resolution. The T cell repertoires of about 700 subjects were profiled by immunosequencing and related to cytomegalovirus serostatus. In the later analysis, no new phenotypic data were used to find candidate immune exposures; instead, reliance was placed on TCR beta sequences and their occurrence across donors. A later genetic analysis used genome-wide SNP genotypes for about 65% of the 666 donors, treating that subset as a discovery cohort. All discovery cohort repertoires had been generated using a single sequencing platform. To decide whether each TCR beta V gene segment behaved as functional or pseudogenic, an earlier analysis of approximately 620 of the donors relied on high-throughput TCR beta sequencing. The study aimed to test whether cataloging public T cell receptors could reveal signatures of past pathogen exposure.

The paper's findings and limits, for the study overall: According to a later analysis, most CMV-associated TCR beta chains appeared to be HLA-restricted, and the HLA associations seemed to be driven largely by CMV exposure. The study listed 150 to 200 TCR beta chains as associated with cytomegalovirus. According to a later genetic analysis, donors in an Asian-associated ancestry cluster had fewer N-insertions in productive TCRs than the approximately 650-donor mean. A group of highly shared sequence variants was considered likely to be a technical artifact of the sequencing pipeline. The 87-base-pair reads could not distinguish some IMGT-functional V segments, including TRBV6-2 and TRBV6-3, so those segments were excluded. Linkage disequilibrium might explain the correlated functional status among segregating V segments, but an unknown experimental factor could not be excluded. Roughly uniform sequencing depth across donors was assumed in presence/absence analyses, although this assumption may not hold. HLA typing was unavailable for some donors at each locus, so association tests used only the typed subset. For the cohort, immune exposure information was limited to CMV serostatus. Specific HLA alleles were associated with some 15,000 TCR beta sequences at a false discovery rate of 0.05 in a later analysis. V-gene and J-gene trimming of TCR beta chains was associated with a missense DCLRE1C variant in a later genetic analysis, and the association was replicated in an independent cohort. A further reported finding was that TCR beta sequences accurately predicted the HLA-A and HLA-B alleles for most subjects in the first cohort. Only TCR beta chains were sequenced in this cohort, and the absence of alpha or paired-chain data limited detectable features. In a later analysis, HLA-associated TCR beta chains were found to be more clonally expanded and to have lower generation probabilities than equally common non-associated chains. A later analysis found that TCR association rates varied across HLA loci, with DRB1 alleles showing the most associated TCRs and HLA-C alleles the fewest. The authors suggested that the approach could potentially be generalized to other disease states and immunological phenotypes. Across donors, most TCR sequences were observed very rarely, whereas some public TCRs were present in many individuals. According to a later analysis, parvovirus B19, influenza, CMV and Epstein-Barr virus appeared linked to several top co-occurrence clusters. The classifier was reported to diagnose cytomegalovirus status with high specificity and sensitivity in both the original cohort and the validation cohort. When HLA alleles, especially DR and DQ, strongly co-occurred, TCR associations were difficult to assign to individual alleles. The earlier analysis of 587 of the donors excluded roughly 17 rarely observed V segments, including chromosome 9 orphons, because counts were too low. Broadly in line with IMGT annotations, most TCR beta V segments showed up in productive rearrangements about 87% or about 30% of the time in an earlier analysis of 450 to 750 of the donors. In vitro tests confirmed that three of the cytomegalovirus-associated TCR beta chains recognize cytomegalovirus antigens.

This clonotype was obtained from a woman aged 60-70 years in good health and CMV-seronegative. The source material was PBMCs. The chain employs TRBV9 and TRBJ2-2; TRBD1 aligns with 7 central bases. DNA sequence: TGTGCCAGCAGCGTAGGACTCGGGACAGTCGGCGGGGAGCTGTTTTTT. It translates as CASSVGLGTVGGELFF.